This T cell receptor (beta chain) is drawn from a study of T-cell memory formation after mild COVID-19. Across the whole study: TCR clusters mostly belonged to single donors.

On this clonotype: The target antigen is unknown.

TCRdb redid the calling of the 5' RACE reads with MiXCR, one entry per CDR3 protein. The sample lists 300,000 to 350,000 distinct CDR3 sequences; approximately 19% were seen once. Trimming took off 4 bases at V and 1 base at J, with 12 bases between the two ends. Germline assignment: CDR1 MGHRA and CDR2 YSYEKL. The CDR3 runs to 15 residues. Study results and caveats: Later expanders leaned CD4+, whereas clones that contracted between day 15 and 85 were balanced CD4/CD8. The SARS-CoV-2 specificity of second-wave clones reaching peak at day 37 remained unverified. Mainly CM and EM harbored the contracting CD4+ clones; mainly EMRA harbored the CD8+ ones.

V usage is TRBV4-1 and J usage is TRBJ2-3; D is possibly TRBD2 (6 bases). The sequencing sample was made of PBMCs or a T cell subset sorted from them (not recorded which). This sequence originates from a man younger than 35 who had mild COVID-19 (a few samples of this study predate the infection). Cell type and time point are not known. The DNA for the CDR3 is TGCGCCAGCAGCCGACCGGGACTCGGCACAGATACGCAGTATTTT. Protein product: CASSRPGLGTDTQYF.